This entry describes one T cell receptor beta chain. It lacks a known antigen. Base qualities are not at hand, and no much larger clone is one base apart. The data originate from a study of T cells in Graves' hyperthyroidism and ophthalmopathy (dated by TCRdb to the late 2010s). As for the study more broadly: Peripheral blood samples were taken at initial diagnosis, before any treatment was given. To identify TCR V-J signatures that set the groups apart, the researchers used a discovery cohort of 100 patients, made up of 40 to 45 with Graves' ophthalmopathy and about 60 with stable Graves' hyperthyroidism. Prospective prediction of ophthalmopathy was tested in an independent validation cohort of under 20 hyperthyroidism patients and roughly 16 patients who later progressed to ophthalmopathy. For training and testing, the 80 to 100 patients in the discovery cohort were randomly divided in a 7:3 ratio. In addition, the study compared T-cell repertoires in thyroid tissue and in blood from roughly six Graves' hyperthyroidism patients. Following sampling, methimazole starting at 30 mg daily was given to hyperthyroidism patients, and high-dose intravenous methylprednisolone was given to ophthalmopathy patients. TCR Vbeta CDR3 sequencing of approximately 140 peripheral blood samples (over 40 ophthalmopathy, some 75 hyperthyroidism and around 17 progressor patients) is reported in the paper.

Hyperthyroidism patients were newly diagnosed, with disease duration under 2 months, and aged 18 to 65 years. Exclusion was applied to patients with uncontrolled infections, other autoimmune diseases, pregnancy or lactation. Clinical symptoms, serum thyroxine and TRAb, thyroid ultrasound, and orbital computed tomography formed the basis for the diagnoses. Blood from progressor patients was drawn when they were first diagnosed with hyperthyroidism, before any ophthalmopathy symptoms appeared. Ficoll-Paque density gradient centrifugation was used to isolate PBMCs from 9.5 to 10 ml of fresh peripheral blood. Progressor patients were defined as those initially diagnosed with Graves' hyperthyroidism in whom ophthalmopathy developed during follow-up. Trizol reagent was used to extract total RNA, and RNA quality was then checked on an Agilent 2100 Bioanalyzer. Summary of the overall study and its limitations: In validation, the model predicted progression to ophthalmopathy with around 71% sensitivity and over 72% specificity, a median of approximately 6.5 months before onset. Most expanded thyroid clonotypes (frequency above 0.001) were also found in blood, which suggests that blood repertoires may mirror thyroid immune responses. A model built on a 13 V-J signature distinguished ophthalmopathy from stable hyperthyroidism, reaching around 88% sensitivity and 81% to 83% specificity in cross-validation and 80%/75% in testing. No statistical method was used to set the sample size in advance, and investigators knew the group allocation.

CDR1 and CDR2, per the germline V gene, are SGHRS and YFSETQ. Spanning cysteine to phenylalanine, the CDR3 consists of 20 amino acids. Only the CDR3 portion is preserved as DNA: 60 bases, with reading frame beginning at the first base. V loses 3 bases, J loses 2 bases, and the germline ends lie 30 bases apart. The TCR beta CDR3 regions were amplified from the RNA transcripts. A first-round RT-PCR of the TCR CDR3 used the HTBI primer set with the Qiagen OneStep RT-PCR kit. The libraries were constructed in a second round of multiplex PCR and then size-selected and purified. Sequencing of the libraries was done on an Illumina HiSeq2000 using paired-end 100 bp reads. As for how the authors treated the data: Raw data were processed with SOAPnuke, discarding reads with adapters, uncalled bases, mean Phred below 15, or no exact constant-primer or identifier match. COPE v1.2.5 was used to merge high-quality paired reads, and clonotypes were defined as unique nucleotide sequences. MiTCR v1.1 was used to align the clonotypes against IMGT TRBV, TRBD and TRBJ reference segments. The analysis included only V-J combinations with a frequency above 0.0001, which together covered around 99% of the repertoires. A TCS score was defined as the ratio between F50 (clonal expansion) and ExV (chaos), using BLOSUM62-based TCRdist between CDR3 peptides within each V-J. Welch's t-statistics and random forest reduced roughly 530 V-J features to around 14, which were used in a naive Bayes classifier (R e1071). TCRdb redid the processing of the public reads, applying fastp at Q25 and MiXCR, and retained in-frame beta chains. Every entry covers one CDR3 protein and lists the most common genes and DNA from its rows. TCRdb's processing, not the authors' own work, is the source of the V and J calls. The sample table lists approximately 370,000 distinct CDR3 sequences, about 18% of them with a count of one. The ten largest account for about a third of the sample.

Recombination linked TRBV5-1 to TRBJ2-7; TRBD2 might be the D gene, on 5 matching bases. The sequence came from a woman aged 30 to 39 with Graves' hyperthyroidism that later progressed to Graves' ophthalmopathy. The specimen sequenced was blood. The base sequence is TGCGCCAGCAGCTCCGGGGTCCGGGCCTCTTTACTATCCCCCGCCTACGAGCAGTACTTC. This codes for CASSSGVRASLLSPAYEQYF.